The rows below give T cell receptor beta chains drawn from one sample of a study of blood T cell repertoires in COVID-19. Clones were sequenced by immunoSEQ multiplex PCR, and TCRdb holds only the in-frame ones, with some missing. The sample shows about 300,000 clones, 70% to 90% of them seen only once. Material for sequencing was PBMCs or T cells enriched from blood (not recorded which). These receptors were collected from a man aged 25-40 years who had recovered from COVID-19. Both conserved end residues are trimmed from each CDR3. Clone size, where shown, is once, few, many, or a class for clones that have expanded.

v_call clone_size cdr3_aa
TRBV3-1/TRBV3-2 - ASSVRTDPSNTEAF
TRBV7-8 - ASSLARGREAF
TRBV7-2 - ASSFRGGFGNTIY
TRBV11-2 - ASSPGLPGEGREQF
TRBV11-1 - ASSPGTLGYT
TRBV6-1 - ASSEARGNSYEQY
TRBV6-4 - ARGDSAYEQY
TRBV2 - ASRPGQADYGYT
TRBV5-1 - ASSLSLAGGSQETQY
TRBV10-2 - ASSGTSGQETQY
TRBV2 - ASNKAGGPKDTQY
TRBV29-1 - SVLGTRVTDTQY
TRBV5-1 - ASSLTTSEQF
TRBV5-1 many ASSLVVGQGSYEQY
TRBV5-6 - ASSLAWGQRNTEAF
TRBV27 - ASSFRARDTEAF
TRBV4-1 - ASSQVHTISGTGELF
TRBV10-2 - ASSAGTSFGRDEQY
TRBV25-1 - ASSRRAGSYEQY
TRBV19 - ASLSRGSNQPQH
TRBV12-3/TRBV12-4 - ASSPQTGTEAF
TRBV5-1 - ASSLVGRGLSEQY
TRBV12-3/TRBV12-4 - ASSSSGAQY
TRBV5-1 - ASSSQQQPFTDTQY
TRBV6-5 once ASSATGGSGYT
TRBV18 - ASLEASGAITDTQY
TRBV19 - ASGRRGLGETQY
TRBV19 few ASSRDSSSGANVLT
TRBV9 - ASSVQHTDTQY
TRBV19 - ASSLYGYT
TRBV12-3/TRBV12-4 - ASSTSSYEQY
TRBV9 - ASSGAPRGGFTEAF
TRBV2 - ASHGQGRNQPQH
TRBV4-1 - ASSQDPAGLNQPQH
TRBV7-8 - ASSLKIDRNTEAF
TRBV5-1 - ASSFRYSGANVLT
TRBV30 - AWSLGAVSSYNSPLH
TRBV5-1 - ASSKPGQGANNSPLH
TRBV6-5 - ASSYSVGGVTGELF
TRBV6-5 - ATAGGNTIY